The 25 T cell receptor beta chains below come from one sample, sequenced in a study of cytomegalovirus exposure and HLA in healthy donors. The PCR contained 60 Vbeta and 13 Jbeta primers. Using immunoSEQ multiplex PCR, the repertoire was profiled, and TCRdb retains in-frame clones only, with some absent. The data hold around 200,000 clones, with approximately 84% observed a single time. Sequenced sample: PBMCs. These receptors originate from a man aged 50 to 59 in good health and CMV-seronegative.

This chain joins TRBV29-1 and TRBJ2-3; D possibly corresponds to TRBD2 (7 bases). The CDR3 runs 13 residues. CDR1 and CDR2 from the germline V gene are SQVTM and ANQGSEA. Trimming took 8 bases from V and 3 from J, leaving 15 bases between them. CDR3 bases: TGCAGCACCCCAGGGGAGGGAACAGATACGCAGTATTTT. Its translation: CSTPGEGTDTQYF.

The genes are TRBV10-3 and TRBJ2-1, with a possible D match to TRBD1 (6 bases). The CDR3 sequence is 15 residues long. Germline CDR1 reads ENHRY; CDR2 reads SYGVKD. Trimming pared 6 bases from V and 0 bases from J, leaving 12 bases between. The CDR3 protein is CAIRRDTSSYNEQFF. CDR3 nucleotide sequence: TGTGCCATCAGGAGGGACACGAGCTCCTACAATGAGCAGTTCTTC.

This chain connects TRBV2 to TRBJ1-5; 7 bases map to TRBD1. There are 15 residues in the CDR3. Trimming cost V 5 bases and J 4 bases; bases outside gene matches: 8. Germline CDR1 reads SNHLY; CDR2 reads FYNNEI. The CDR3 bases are TGTGCCAGCAGTACCGGGACAGAGATAAATCAGCCCCAGCATTTT. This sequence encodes CASSTGTEINQPQHF.

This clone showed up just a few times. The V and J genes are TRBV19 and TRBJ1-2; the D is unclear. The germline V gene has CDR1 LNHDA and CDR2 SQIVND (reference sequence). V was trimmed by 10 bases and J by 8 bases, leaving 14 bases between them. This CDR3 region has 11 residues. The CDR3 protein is CATTTLGGYTF. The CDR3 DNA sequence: TGTGCCACTACGACACTAGGAGGCTACACCTTC.

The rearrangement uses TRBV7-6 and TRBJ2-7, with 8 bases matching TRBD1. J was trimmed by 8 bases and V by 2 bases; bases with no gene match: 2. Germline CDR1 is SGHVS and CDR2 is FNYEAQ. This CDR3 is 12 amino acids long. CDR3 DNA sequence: TGTGCCAGCAGCTTACGGACAGGGCAGCAGTACTTC. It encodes CASSLRTGQQYF.

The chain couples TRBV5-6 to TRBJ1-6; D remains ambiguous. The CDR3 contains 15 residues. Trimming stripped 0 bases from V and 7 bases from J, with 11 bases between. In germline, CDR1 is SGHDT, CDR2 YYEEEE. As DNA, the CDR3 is TGTGCCAGCAGCTTGGGCGGAAAAAGAAATTCACCCCTCCACTTT. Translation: CASSLGGKRNSPLHF.

The DNA for the CDR3 is TGTGCCAGCAGTTTTATGGGGGGGCCTCAATGGGGCTACACCTTC. It specifies CASSFMGGPQWGYTF. The chain links TRBV28 to TRBJ1-2; D is perhaps TRBD1 (6 bases). The CDR3 is 15 amino acids. The germline gives CDR1 MDHEN, CDR2 SYDVKM. V was pared by 3 bases and J by 8 bases, with 19 bases between.

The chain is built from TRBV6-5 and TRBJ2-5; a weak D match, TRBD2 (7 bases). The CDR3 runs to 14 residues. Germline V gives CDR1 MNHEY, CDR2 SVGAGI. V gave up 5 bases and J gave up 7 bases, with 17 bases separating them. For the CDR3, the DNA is TGTGCCAGCAGTAGAGCAAAAGGGGGGGGGACCCAGTACTTC. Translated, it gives CASSRAKGGGTQYF.

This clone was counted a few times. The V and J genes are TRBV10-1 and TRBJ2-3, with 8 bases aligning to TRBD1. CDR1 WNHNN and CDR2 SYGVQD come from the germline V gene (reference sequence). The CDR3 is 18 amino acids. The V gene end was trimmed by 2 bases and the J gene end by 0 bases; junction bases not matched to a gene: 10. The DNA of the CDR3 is TGCGCCAGCAGTGAGCCTGGACAGGGAGGAACTAGCACAGATACGCAGTATTTT. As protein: CASSEPGQGGTSTDTQYF.

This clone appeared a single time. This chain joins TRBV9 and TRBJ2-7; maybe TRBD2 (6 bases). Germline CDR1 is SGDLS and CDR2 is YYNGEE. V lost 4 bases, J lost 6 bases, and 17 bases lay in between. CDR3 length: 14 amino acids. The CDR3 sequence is CASSNRDGGFEQYF. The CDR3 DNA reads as TGTGCCAGCAGCAACCGGGACGGGGGTTTCGAGCAGTACTTC. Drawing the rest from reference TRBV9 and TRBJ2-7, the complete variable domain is DSGVTQTPKHLITATGQRVTLRCSPRSGDLSVYWYQQSLDQGLQFLIQYYNGEERAKGNILERFSAQQFPDLHSELNLSSLELGDSALYFCASSNRDGGFEQYFGPGTRLTVT.

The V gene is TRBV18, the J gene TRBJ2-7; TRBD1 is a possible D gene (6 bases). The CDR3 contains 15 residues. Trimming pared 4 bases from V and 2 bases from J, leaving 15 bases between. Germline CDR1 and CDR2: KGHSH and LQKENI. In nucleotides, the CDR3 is TGTGCCAGCTCACTTGGACAGCTGCCTACCTACGAGCAGTACTTC. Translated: CASSLGQLPTYEQYF.

CDR3 amino acids: CASSPREQDYEQYF. The CDR3 DNA reads TGCGCCAGCAGCCCCAGGGAACAAGATTACGAGCAGTACTTC. The chain joins TRBV5-1 to TRBJ2-7; tentative D call: TRBD1 (5 bases). Germline V gene lookup returns CDR1 SGHRS and CDR2 YFSETQ. The CDR3 spans 14 residues. V lost 4 bases and J 4 bases, leaving 15 bases between the germline ends.

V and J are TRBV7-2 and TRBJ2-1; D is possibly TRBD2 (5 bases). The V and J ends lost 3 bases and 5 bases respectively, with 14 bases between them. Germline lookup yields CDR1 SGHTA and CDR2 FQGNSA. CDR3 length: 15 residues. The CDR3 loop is CASSFILDWDNEQFF. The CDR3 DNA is TGTGCCAGCAGCTTTATCTTGGACTGGGACAATGAGCAGTTCTTC.

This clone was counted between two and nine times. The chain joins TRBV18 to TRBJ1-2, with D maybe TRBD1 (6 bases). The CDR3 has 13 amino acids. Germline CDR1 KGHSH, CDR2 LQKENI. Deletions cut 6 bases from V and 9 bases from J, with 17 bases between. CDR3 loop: CASSTFNRESYTF. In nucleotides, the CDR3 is TGTGCCAGCTCGACCTTTAACAGGGAAAGCTACACCTTC.

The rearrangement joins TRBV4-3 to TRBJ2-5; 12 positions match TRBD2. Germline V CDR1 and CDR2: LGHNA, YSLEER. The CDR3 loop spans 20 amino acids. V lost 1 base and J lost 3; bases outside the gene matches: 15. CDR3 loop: CASSQVVLAGGQIGKETQYF. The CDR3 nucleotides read TGCGCCAGCAGCCAAGTGGTACTAGCGGGGGGCCAGATTGGCAAAGAGACCCAGTACTTC.

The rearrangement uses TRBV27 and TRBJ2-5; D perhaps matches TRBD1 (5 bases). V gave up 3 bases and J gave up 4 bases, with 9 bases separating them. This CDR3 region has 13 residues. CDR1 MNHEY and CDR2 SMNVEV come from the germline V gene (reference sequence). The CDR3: CASSFQGTETQYF. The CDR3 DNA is TGTGCCAGCAGTTTTCAGGGAACAGAGACCCAGTACTTC.

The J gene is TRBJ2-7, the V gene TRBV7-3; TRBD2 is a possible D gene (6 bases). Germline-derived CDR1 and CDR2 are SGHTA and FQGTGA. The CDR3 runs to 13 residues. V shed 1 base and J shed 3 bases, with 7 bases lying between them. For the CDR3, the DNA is TGTGCCAGCAGCTTAATGGAGGGCTACGAGCAGTACTTC. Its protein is CASSLMEGYEQYF.

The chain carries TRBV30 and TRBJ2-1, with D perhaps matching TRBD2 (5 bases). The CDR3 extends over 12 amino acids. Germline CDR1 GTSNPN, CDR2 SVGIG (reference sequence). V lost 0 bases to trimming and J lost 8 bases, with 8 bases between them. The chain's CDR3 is CAWSVLGDEQFF. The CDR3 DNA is TGTGCCTGGAGTGTACTAGGCGATGAGCAGTTCTTC. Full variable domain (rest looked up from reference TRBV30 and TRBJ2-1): SQTIHQWPATLVQPVGSPLSLECTVEGTSNPNLYWYRQAAGRGLQLLFYSVGIGQISSEVPQNLSASRPQDRQFILSSKKLLLSDSGFYLCAWSVLGDEQFFGPGTRLTVL.

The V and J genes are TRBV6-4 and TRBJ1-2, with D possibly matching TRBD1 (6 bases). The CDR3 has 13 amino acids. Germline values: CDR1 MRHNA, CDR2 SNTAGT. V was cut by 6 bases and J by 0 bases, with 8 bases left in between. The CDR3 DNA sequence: TGTGCCAGCAGGGGGGCAACTAACTATGGCTACACCTTC. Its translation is CASRGATNYGYTF.

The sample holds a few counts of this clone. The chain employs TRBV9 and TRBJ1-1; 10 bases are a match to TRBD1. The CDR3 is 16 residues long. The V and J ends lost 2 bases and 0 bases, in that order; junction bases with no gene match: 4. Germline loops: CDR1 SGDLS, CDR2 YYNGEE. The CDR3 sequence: CASSVGTGVMNTEAFF. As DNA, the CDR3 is TGTGCCAGCAGCGTGGGGACAGGGGTTATGAACACTGAAGCTTTCTTT.

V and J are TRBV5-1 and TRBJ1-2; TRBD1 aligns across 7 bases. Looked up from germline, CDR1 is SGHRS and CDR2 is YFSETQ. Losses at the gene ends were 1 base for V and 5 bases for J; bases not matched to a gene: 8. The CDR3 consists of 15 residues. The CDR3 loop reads CASSLTDRVLYGYTF. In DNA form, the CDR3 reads TGCGCCAGCAGCTTGACCGACAGGGTCCTGTATGGCTACACCTTC.

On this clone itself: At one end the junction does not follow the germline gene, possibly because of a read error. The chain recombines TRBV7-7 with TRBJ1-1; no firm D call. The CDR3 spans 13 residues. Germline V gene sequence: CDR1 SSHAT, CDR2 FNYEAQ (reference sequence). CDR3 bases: TGTGCTAGCAGCTTAGAGGCGGGGACTGAAGCTTTCTTT. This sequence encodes CASSLEAGTEAFF.

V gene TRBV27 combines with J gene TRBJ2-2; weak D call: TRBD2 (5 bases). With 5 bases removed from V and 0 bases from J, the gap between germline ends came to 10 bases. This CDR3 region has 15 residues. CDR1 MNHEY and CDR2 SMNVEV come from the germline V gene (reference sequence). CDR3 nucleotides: TGTGCCAGCAGTCCCGACTATACGAACACCGGGGAGCTGTTTTTT. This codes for CASSPDYTNTGELFF.

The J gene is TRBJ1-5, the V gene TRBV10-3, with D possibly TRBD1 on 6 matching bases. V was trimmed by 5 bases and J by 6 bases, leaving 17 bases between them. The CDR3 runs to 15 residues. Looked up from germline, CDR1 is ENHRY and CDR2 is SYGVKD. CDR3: CAISSQGMRGQPQHF. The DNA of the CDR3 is TGTGCCATCAGTTCACAGGGAATGAGGGGTCAGCCCCAGCATTTT.

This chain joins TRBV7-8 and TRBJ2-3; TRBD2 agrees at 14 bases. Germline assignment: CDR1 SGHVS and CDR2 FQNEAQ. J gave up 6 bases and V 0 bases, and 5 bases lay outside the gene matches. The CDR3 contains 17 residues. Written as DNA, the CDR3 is TGTGCCAGCAGCTTAGCGCGGACTAGCGGGGGGTCGGATACGCAGTATTTT. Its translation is CASSLARTSGGSDTQYF.